Following are 21 T cell receptor beta chains from one sample sequenced in a study of beta chain features in type 1 diabetes. Antigens for these TCRs are unknown. The investigators reverse transcribed all of the isolated RNA, so they sequenced expressed TCRB transcripts. Profiled with immunoSEQ multiplex PCR; TCRdb holds only in-frame clones, not every one. The sample consists of about 140,000 clones, about 12% of them appearing once. The study, taken as a whole, reports: Type 1 diabetes patients showed a moderate but significant shortening of TCRB CDR3s in all four CD4+ subsets.

Source material: central memory CD4+ T cells from blood. All receptors derive from a man younger than 30 with type 1 diabetes.

This clone was found a few times. This sequence joins TRBV7-9 and TRBJ1-2; TRBD1 agrees at 8 bases. The junction had 8 bases not matched to a gene; V was cut back by 3 bases and J by 8 bases. Germline loops: CDR1 SEHNR, CDR2 FQNEAQ (reference sequence). The CDR3 contains 14 residues. Written as DNA, the CDR3 is TGTGCCAGCAGCTTGACAGGGGAAGTTGCGGGCTACACCTTC. Encoded protein: CASSLTGEVAGYTF. Full variable domain (remainder filled in from reference TRBV7-9 and TRBJ1-2): DTGVSQNPRHKITKRGQNVTFRCDPISEHNRLYWYRQTLGQGPEFLTYFQNEAQLEKSRLLSDRFSAERPKGSFSTLEIQRTEQGDSAMYLCASSLTGEVAGYTFGSGTRLTVV.

V usage is TRBV9 and J usage is TRBJ2-3; the D gene is possibly TRBD1 (5 bases). The V end lost 3 bases, the J end lost 6 bases, and 17 bases lay between the germline ends. This CDR3 has 15 amino acids. Germline V CDR1 and CDR2: SGDLS, YYNGEE. The CDR3 loop reads CASSGGLLKPDTQYF. The CDR3 coding sequence is TGTGCCAGCAGCGGGGGCCTCCTTAAACCGGATACGCAGTATTTT.

The chain joins TRBV28 to TRBJ1-1; 8 bases are a match to TRBD1. In germline, CDR1 is MDHEN, CDR2 SYDVKM. The V segment lost 6 bases and the J segment 4 bases; nucleotides outside the gene matches: 13. The CDR3 consists of 16 residues. The CDR3 is CASSPIGTGRGTEAFF. Written as DNA, the CDR3 is TGTGCCAGCAGCCCGATAGGGACAGGTCGGGGCACTGAAGCTTTCTTT.

This clone was counted at least ten times. The chain carries TRBV19 and TRBJ2-6, with TRBD1 as a possible D gene (5 bases). The CDR3 runs 16 residues. The germline CDR1 and CDR2 sequences are LNHDA and SQIVND (reference sequence). Trimming left V 7 bases short and J 0 bases short, with 13 bases between. The CDR3 spells CASTDQGSSGANVLTF. DNA of the CDR3: TGTGCCAGTACGGACCAGGGAAGCTCTGGGGCCAACGTCCTGACTTTC. Using reference TRBV19 and TRBJ2-6 for the parts outside the CDR3, the full variable domain is DGGITQSPKYLFRKEGQNVTLSCEQNLNHDAMYWYRQDPGQGLRLIYYSQIVNDFQKGDIAEGYSVSREKKESFPLTVTSAQKNPTAFYLCASTDQGSSGANVLTFGAGSRLTVL.

This sequence joins TRBV29-1 and TRBJ1-1; D is undetermined. V was pared by 3 bases and J by 4 bases, with 0 bases between. The CDR3 is 9 amino acids. Germline V gene sequence: CDR1 SQVTM, CDR2 ANQGSEA. The CDR3 sequence: CSVDTEAFF. In DNA form, the CDR3 reads TGCAGCGTTGACACTGAAGCTTTCTTT.

The chain joins TRBV14 to TRBJ2-3; D not resolved. V lost 4 bases, J lost 0 bases, and 11 bases lay in between. The CDR3 sequence is 15 residues long. The germline V gene encodes CDR1 SGHDN and CDR2 FVKESK. Written as DNA, the CDR3 is TGTGCCAGCAGCCTACGGACGGGTAGCACAGATACGCAGTATTTT. Translated: CASSLRTGSTDTQYF.

This clone showed up just a few times. The V and J genes are TRBV29-1 and TRBJ1-2, with no clear D. V was shortened by 5 bases and J by 4 bases, with 11 bases between the two germline ends. Germline V gives CDR1 SQVTM, CDR2 ANQGSEA. This CDR3 has 12 amino acids. CDR3 sequence: CSVKTGIYGYTF. The CDR3 DNA reads TGCAGCGTTAAAACCGGAATCTATGGCTACACCTTC. Supplemented by reference TRBV29-1 and TRBJ1-2, the full variable domain reads SAVISQKPSRDICQRGTSLTIQCQVDSQVTMMFWYRQQPGQSLTLIATANQGSEATYESGFVIDKFPISRPNLTFSTLTVSNMSPEDSSIYLCSVKTGIYGYTFGSGTRLTVV.

This clone was seen repeatedly, ten times or more. The CDR3 loop reads CSVLTGVNSPLHF. The CDR3 nucleotides read TGCAGCGTTTTGACAGGGGTGAATTCACCCCTCCACTTT. V usage is TRBV29-1 and J usage is TRBJ1-6; 8 bases map to TRBD1. The V segment lost 5 bases and the J segment 7 bases; nucleotides outside the gene matches: 4. Germline V gene lookup returns CDR1 SQVTM and CDR2 ANQGSEA. This CDR3 has 13 residues.

The rearrangement joins TRBV28 to TRBJ1-2; D remains unclear. The CDR3 consists of 11 residues. The germline V and J ends were trimmed by 7 bases and 1 base, with 4 bases remaining between them. CDR1 MDHEN and CDR2 SYDVKM come from the germline V gene. The CDR3 DNA follows: TGTGCCAGCATGAGTAACTATGGCTACACCTTC. Encoded protein: CASMSNYGYTF.

The gene calls are TRBV30 and TRBJ2-1, with 9 bases aligning to TRBD1. The CDR3 is made up of 18 amino acids. Germline V CDR1 and CDR2: GTSNPN, SVGIG (reference sequence). Losses at the gene ends were 3 bases for V and 1 base for J; bases not matched to a gene: 13. The DNA of the CDR3 is TGTGCCTGGAGGTGGGGACAGGGTGTGACGACGTCCTACAATGAGCAGTTCTTC. Translation: CAWRWGQGVTTSYNEQFF. Full variable domain (rest looked up from reference TRBV30 and TRBJ2-1): SQTIHQWPATLVQPVGSPLSLECTVEGTSNPNLYWYRQAAGRGLQLLFYSVGIGQISSEVPQNLSASRPQDRQFILSSKKLLLSDSGFYLCAWRWGQGVTTSYNEQFFGPGTRLTVL.

The chain is built from TRBV9 and TRBJ1-2, with 7 bases aligning to TRBD1. Germline V gives CDR1 SGDLS, CDR2 YYNGEE. The CDR3 is made up of 14 amino acids. J gave up 4 bases and V 3 bases, and 6 bases lay outside the gene matches. This CDR3 reads CASSDGTVGYGYTF. The CDR3 region has the DNA TGTGCCAGCAGCGACGGGACAGTAGGCTATGGCTACACCTTC.

CDR3 residues: CASSIVSSTGTEAFF. CDR3 sequence (DNA): TGTGCCAGTAGTATTGTTTCGTCTACGGGCACTGAAGCTTTCTTT. The rearrangement links TRBV19 to TRBJ1-1; D not certain. The CDR3 is 15 residues long. The germline gives CDR1 LNHDA, CDR2 SQIVND (reference sequence). The ends were cut back, 3 bases at V and 4 bases at J, with 15 bases in the middle.

A few counts support this clone. The rearrangement joins TRBV7-9 to TRBJ1-4; 11 bases align to TRBD1. This CDR3 has 14 amino acids. V lost 5 bases and J lost 8; bases outside the gene matches: 4. CDR1 is SEHNR, CDR2 FQNEAQ, per germline (reference sequence). CDR3 loop: CASSLGQGDEKLFF. The CDR3 DNA reads TGTGCCAGCAGCCTGGGACAGGGGGACGAAAAACTGTTTTTT.

This clone turned up a few times. The chain joins TRBV5-4 to TRBJ2-1; the match to TRBD2 covers 12 bases. Germline loops: CDR1 SGHNT, CDR2 YYREEE (reference sequence). Losses at the gene ends were 4 bases for V and 6 bases for J; bases not matched to a gene: 5. The CDR3 extends over 15 amino acids. CDR3 region: CASSLAGGPGNEQFF. CDR3 nucleotides: TGTGCCAGCAGCCTAGCGGGGGGGCCAGGCAATGAGCAGTTCTTC.

This chain links TRBV6-6 with TRBJ1-5; D remains ambiguous. The V gene lost 2 bases and the J gene lost 5 bases, with 10 bases spanning the gap. This CDR3 is 14 amino acids long. The V gene's germline CDR1 is MNHNY and CDR2 SVGAGI (reference sequence). The CDR3 reads CASSYMGMDQPQHF. The CDR3 DNA reads as TGTGCCAGCAGTTACATGGGGATGGATCAGCCCCAGCATTTT.

At least ten counts were recorded for this clone. The rearrangement links TRBV14 to TRBJ2-2; 7 bases align to TRBD1. The J segment lost 2 bases and the V segment lost 7 bases, leaving 7 bases of the junction unmatched. CDR1 is SGHDN and CDR2 is FVKESK in the germline V gene. The CDR3 totals 15 residues. As DNA, the CDR3 is TGTGCCAGCAACCCGACAGGGCCTAACACCGGGGAGCTGTTTTTT. It yields the protein CASNPTGPNTGELFF.

This clone has just a few counts. The V gene is TRBV19, the J gene TRBJ1-1; the match to TRBD1 covers 7 bases. J was trimmed by 6 bases and V by 7 bases; bases with no gene match: 11. The CDR3 spans 14 residues. Germline assignment: CDR1 LNHDA and CDR2 SQIVND (reference sequence). DNA for the CDR3: TGTGCCAGTACACCTCAGGGGGTGGTTGCTGAAGCTTTCTTT. The encoded protein is CASTPQGVVAEAFF.

The chain recombines TRBV5-1 with TRBJ1-6, with 11 bases identical to TRBD1. V was pared by 3 bases and J by 10 bases, with 6 bases of the junction left unmatched. This CDR3 spans 15 amino acids. CDR1 SGHRS and CDR2 YFSETQ come from the germline V gene. In nucleotides, the CDR3 is TGCGCCAGCAGCTGGAAGGGACAGGGGGAGTCACCCCTCCACTTT. Protein product: CASSWKGQGESPLHF.

This clone was counted between two and nine times. The genes are TRBV6-1 and TRBJ2-5; no reliable D call. The V end lost 2 bases, the J end lost 1 base, and 5 bases lay between the germline ends. CDR1 MNHNS and CDR2 SASEGT come from the germline V gene. The CDR3 consists of 13 residues. CDR3 coding DNA: TGTGCCAGCAGTGAACATTTCCAAGAGACCCAGTACTTC. Its translation: CASSEHFQETQYF.

This chain uses TRBV5-6 with TRBJ2-4; a weak D match, TRBD1 (6 bases). Germline values: CDR1 SGHDT, CDR2 YYEEEE. V was pared by 6 bases and J by 6 bases, with 7 bases between. The CDR3 extends over 11 amino acids. CDR3 protein: CASIQGNIQYF. In DNA, the CDR3 is TGTGCCAGCATACAGGGAAACATTCAGTACTTC.

V gene TRBV4-2 combines with J gene TRBJ2-2; D is unclear. CDR3 length equals 13 residues. V lost 1 base, J lost 5 bases, and 5 bases lay in between. Germline V gene sequence: CDR1 LGHNA, CDR2 YNFKEQ. CDR3 in DNA: TGTGCCAGCAGCCAAGCAGAGACCGGGGAGCTGTTTTTT. Translated, it gives CASSQAETGELFF.